The next 29 T cell receptor beta chains were all read from a single sample in a study of T cell repertoires in cytomegalovirus infection. One entry per CDR3 protein results from TCRdb running MiXCR on the reads. The sample comprises 60,000 to 75,000 distinct CDR3 sequences, 4% of which are singletons, and about 20% rests with the top ten. The sequenced sample consisted of PBMCs. These receptors were collected from a human donor in good health (CMV status not recorded). Some clones in this sample may be carry-over from other donors' samples.

At least ten counts were recorded for this clonotype. The chain employs TRBV7-3 and TRBJ2-1; tentative D call: TRBD2 (5 bases). This CDR3 contains 15 residues. Trimming took 5 bases from V and 1 from J, leaving 12 bases between them. Germline loops: CDR1 SGHTA, CDR2 FQGTGA. The CDR3 coding sequence is TGTGCCAGCAGCCCCACTCCGGGATCCTACAATGAGCAGTTCTTC. Encoded protein: CASSPTPGSYNEQFF.

This clonotype has ten or more counts. V usage is TRBV28 and J usage is TRBJ1-2; D is possibly TRBD1 (6 bases). This CDR3 comprises 14 residues. The germline gives CDR1 MDHEN, CDR2 SYDVKM. V was pared by 8 bases and J by 8 bases, with 21 bases between. The CDR3 reads CASRPSQGPQGYTF. The CDR3 coding sequence is TGTGCCAGCCGACCGTCGCAGGGGCCCCAGGGCTACACCTTC.

This clonotype was detected many times. V is TRBV7-2 and J is TRBJ2-3, with TRBD1 identical over 7 bases. The CDR3 is 15 residues long. V shed 3 bases, J shed 3 bases, and the junction held 6 bases outside the gene matches. Germline loops: CDR1 SGHTA, CDR2 FQGNSA. The CDR3 region is CASSLAGTETDTQYF. In DNA form, the CDR3 reads TGTGCCAGCAGCTTGGCCGGGACAGAAACAGATACGCAGTATTTT.

Ten or more counts support this clonotype. This chain's CDR3 is CASSLLGAGSTDTQYF. CDR3 coding DNA: TGTGCCAGCAGTTTATTGGGAGCGGGCTCCACAGATACGCAGTATTTT. The J gene is TRBJ2-3, the V gene TRBV28; possibly TRBD2 for D (6 bases). The CDR3 contains 16 residues. Germline-derived CDR1 and CDR2 are MDHEN and SYDVKM. Between the trimmed V and J ends, which lost 1 base and 2 bases, there was a span of 13 bases. The complete variable domain, with remaining parts taken from reference TRBV28 and TRBJ2-3, reads DVKVTQSSRYLVKRTGEKVFLECVQDMDHENMFWYRQDPGLGLRLIYFSYDVKMKEKGDIPEGYSVSREKKERFSLILESASTNQTSMYLCASSLLGAGSTDTQYFGPGTRLTVL.

In this sample, this clonotype turned up many times. The chain employs TRBV7-2 and TRBJ2-7; 10 bases are shared with TRBD1. The V gene end was trimmed by 4 bases and the J gene end by 4 bases; junction bases not matched to a gene: 1. CDR1 and CDR2 from the germline V gene are SGHTA and FQGNSA. The CDR3 runs to 13 residues. This chain's CDR3 is CASSSDRGYEQYF. CDR3 DNA sequence: TGTGCCAGCAGCTCGGACAGGGGGTACGAGCAGTACTTC.

This clonotype came up a few times. CDR3 in amino acids: CASKRRLMDREKLFF. As DNA, the CDR3 is TGTGCCAGCAAACGGCGCTTGATGGATCGTGAAAAACTGTTTTTT. The rearrangement joins TRBV2 to TRBJ1-4; D remains unclear. V lost 7 bases and J lost 7, with 19 bases in between. The CDR3 contains 15 residues. The germline CDR1 and CDR2 sequences are SNHLY and FYNNEI.

The CDR3 region is CASTRSTGREAFF. Written as DNA, the CDR3 is TGTGCCAGCACCCGGTCTACGGGAAGAGAAGCTTTCTTT. The gene calls are TRBV12-3 or TRBV12-4 and TRBJ1-1, with D unclear. V dropped 7 bases and J dropped 8 bases, with 17 bases sitting between them. The CDR3 is made up of 13 amino acids.

The rearrangement uses TRBV7-8 and TRBJ2-1; no definite D call. The CDR3 is 15 residues long. Germline V CDR1 and CDR2: SGHVS, FQNEAQ. V dropped 2 bases and J dropped 4 bases, with 12 bases sitting between them. The CDR3 region has the DNA TGTGCCAGCAGCTTACGGCAGGTTCGATACAATGAGCAGTTCTTC. Translating it yields CASSLRQVRYNEQFF.

This clonotype was observed many times. This sequence joins TRBV7-6 and TRBJ2-7; D may match TRBD1 or TRBD2 (5 bases each). Trimming stripped 4 bases from V and 0 bases from J, with 16 bases between. The germline V gene encodes CDR1 SGHVS and CDR2 FNYEAQ. The CDR3 is 16 amino acids. CDR3 residues: CASSSLRDGSSYEQYF. CDR3 DNA: TGTGCCAGCAGCTCCCTCCGGGACGGCAGCTCCTACGAGCAGTACTTC.

The chain joins TRBV7-6 to TRBJ2-3; TRBD2 is a possible D gene (6 bases). The CDR3 is 17 residues long. Trimming took 0 bases from V and 2 from J, leaving 15 bases between them. Germline CDR1 is SGHVS and CDR2 is FNYEAQ. The CDR3 loop reads CASSLALEGGSTDTQYF. In nucleotides, the CDR3 is TGTGCCAGCAGCTTAGCGCTTGAGGGAGGATCCACAGATACGCAGTATTTT.

This clonotype was observed many times. CDR3 amino acids: CSAIKSEKLFF. The CDR3 nucleotides are TGCAGTGCCATAAAGTCGGAAAAACTGTTTTTT. The V and J genes are TRBV20-1 and TRBJ1-4, with D unresolved. CDR1 DFQATT and CDR2 SNEGSKA come from the germline V gene (reference sequence). The V and J ends lost 6 bases and 8 bases respectively, with 10 bases between them. The CDR3 sequence is 11 residues long.

This clonotype was detected many times. The rearrangement links TRBV6-2 or TRBV6-3 to TRBJ1-6; D not resolved. The germline V gene has CDR1 MNHEY and CDR2 SVGEGT. CDR3 length: 12 amino acids. Deletions cut 6 bases from V and 14 bases from J, with 14 bases between. The DNA for the CDR3 is TGTGCCAGCAGCCGCGGAGGCGAGACCCTCCACTTT. Amino acid sequence: CASSRGGETLHF.

This clonotype occurred many times. The gene calls are TRBV7-2 and TRBJ1-5; D unresolved. Germline-derived CDR1 and CDR2 are SGHTA and FQGNSA. Trimming cost V 4 bases and J 1 base, with 5 bases left between them. CDR3 length: 13 amino acids. The CDR3 nucleotides are TGTGCCAGCAGCTATGACAGCAATCAGCCCCAGCATTTT. Translating gives CASSYDSNQPQHF. Combining the CDR3 with reference TRBV7-2 and TRBJ1-5 gives the whole variable domain GAGVSQSPSNKVTEKGKDVELRCDPISGHTALYWYRQSLGQGLEFLIYFQGNSAPDKSGLPSDRFSAERTGGSVSTLTIQRTQQEDSAVYLCASSYDSNQPQHFGDGTRLSIL.

This clonotype was recorded only once. This may be a read error: a much more frequent sequence differs by one nucleotide. V gene TRBV27 combines with J gene TRBJ2-7; 9 positions agree with TRBD1. Germline-derived CDR1 and CDR2 are MNHEY and SMNVEV (reference sequence). This CDR3 comprises 15 residues. CDR3 sequence: CASSFRQGVLYVQYF. In DNA form, the CDR3 reads TGTGCCAGCAGTTTCAGACAGGGGGTCCTTTACGTGCAGTACTTC.

Ten or more counts support this clonotype. This chain links TRBV7-6 with TRBJ2-7; 10 bases line up with TRBD1. J lost 2 bases, V lost 4 bases, and 11 bases had no gene match. This CDR3 has 17 residues. Germline V gene sequence: CDR1 SGHVS, CDR2 FNYEAQ. CDR3 nucleotide sequence: TGTGCCAGCAGCTCCCGTCCTTCCGGACAGGGGGCCTACGAGCAGTACTTC. Amino acid sequence: CASSSRPSGQGAYEQYF.

This clonotype came up many times. V usage is TRBV7-8 and J usage is TRBJ2-7; D not certain. The V gene lost 1 base and the J gene lost 3 bases, with 10 bases spanning the gap. This CDR3 is 14 amino acids long. Germline CDR1 is SGHVS and CDR2 is FQNEAQ. CDR3 protein: CASSLVAASYEQYF. The CDR3 DNA reads TGTGCCAGCAGCTTAGTCGCGGCGAGCTACGAGCAGTACTTC.

This clonotype appeared many times. The chain employs TRBV24-1 and TRBJ2-7; 8 bases match TRBD2. Germline values: CDR1 KGHDR, CDR2 SFDVKD. Germline trimming cut 6 bases from V and 4 bases from J; bases unmatched to any gene: 7. There are 14 residues in the CDR3. The CDR3 reads CATSPAGAVYEQYF. CDR3 coding DNA: TGTGCCACCAGTCCAGCGGGAGCGGTGTACGAGCAGTACTTC.

This clonotype was seen repeatedly, ten times or more. The gene calls are TRBV7-2 and TRBJ2-1; D may match TRBD1 or TRBD2 (5 bases each). The V gene lost 1 base and the J gene lost 9 bases, with 13 bases spanning the gap. CDR1 SGHTA and CDR2 FQGNSA come from the germline V gene. The CDR3 runs to 14 residues. The CDR3 nucleotides are TGTGCCAGCAGCTTAGAACCGGGGACGGCTGAGCAGTTCTTC. Its protein is CASSLEPGTAEQFF.

This clonotype showed up many times. In DNA, the CDR3 is TGTGCCAGCAGCCACCAGAGCACTGAAGCTTTCTTT. Encoded protein: CASSHQSTEAFF. V usage is TRBV7-2 and J usage is TRBJ1-1, with D hard to call. V was clipped by 5 bases and J by 4 bases, with 8 bases between them. The CDR3 runs to 12 residues. CDR1 is SGHTA, CDR2 FQGNSA, per germline.

This clonotype appeared once. The chain couples TRBV7-2 to TRBJ2-2, with TRBD1 identical over 8 bases. With V trimmed by 5 bases and J by 7 bases, 3 bases remained unmatched. The CDR3 spans 13 residues. The germline CDR1 and CDR2 sequences are SGHTA and FQGNSA. In DNA form, the CDR3 reads TGTGCCAGCAGCATAGGACAGGGCGGGGAGCTGTTTTTT. The encoded protein is CASSIGQGGELFF.

This clonotype was detected many times. This chain joins TRBV7-8 and TRBJ2-5, with 9 bases aligning to TRBD1. The length of the CDR3 is 14 residues. V dropped 4 bases and J dropped 2; count of bases not matched to a gene: 2. CDR1 is SGHVS, CDR2 FQNEAQ, per germline. The CDR3 nucleotides read TGTGCCAGCAGCTGGGACAGGGCGCAAGAGACCCAGTACTTC. It translates to CASSWDRAQETQYF.

This clonotype was counted a few times. The CDR3 sequence is CASSSVSGGETQYF. DNA for the CDR3: TGTGCCAGCAGTTCGGTTTCAGGCGGAGAGACCCAGTACTTC. This chain links TRBV6-5 with TRBJ2-5; D is unresolved. Germline lookup yields CDR1 MNHEY and CDR2 SVGAGI. CDR3 size: 14 residues. V was cut by 4 bases and J by 4 bases, with 13 bases left in between.

This clonotype was detected ten times or more. The rearrangement links TRBV15 to TRBJ2-2, with unresolved D. Germline V gene sequence: CDR1 LNHNV, CDR2 YYDKDF (reference sequence). The CDR3 extends over 14 amino acids. Trimming cost V 3 bases and J 8 bases, with 13 bases left between them. CDR3 sequence reads: CATSRGDSRGELFF. The CDR3 coding sequence is TGTGCCACCAGCAGGGGCGACTCGCGAGGGGAGCTGTTTTTT.

This clonotype was found many times. The chain is built from TRBV29-1 and TRBJ1-1; D is uncertain. In germline, CDR1 is SQVTM, CDR2 ANQGSEA. The CDR3 length is 13 residues. The ends were cut back, 7 bases at V and 5 bases at J, with 17 bases in the middle. The CDR3 bases are TGCAGCGCCTCCCGGGCGGGAGGGACTGAAGCTTTCTTT. It translates to CSASRAGGTEAFF.

This clonotype came up many times. The V call is TRBV7-9, the J call TRBJ2-6; tentative D call: TRBD1 (5 bases). CDR3 length equals 16 residues. The germline V and J ends were trimmed by 6 bases and 5 bases, with 17 bases remaining between them. Per germline, CDR1 SEHNR and CDR2 FQNEAQ (reference sequence). The CDR3 sequence: CASSSSGHLRANVLTF. CDR3 coding DNA: TGTGCCAGCAGTTCTTCTGGACACCTTAGGGCCAACGTCCTGACTTTC. The variable domain in full, completed from reference TRBV7-9 and TRBJ2-6, reads DTGVSQNPRHKITKRGQNVTFRCDPISEHNRLYWYRQTLGQGPEFLTYFQNEAQLEKSRLLSDRFSAERPKGSFSTLEIQRTEQGDSAMYLCASSSSGHLRANVLTFGAGSRLTVL.

Many counts were recorded for this clonotype. This rearrangement joins TRBV4-3 to TRBJ2-1, with D unresolved. Trimming stripped 0 bases from V and 7 bases from J, with 19 bases between. This CDR3 has 17 residues. The germline V gene encodes CDR1 LGHNA and CDR2 YSLEER. The CDR3 coding sequence is TGCGCCAGCAGCCAAGAAGTTCGGGCAGGTGGAAAGAATGAGCAGTTCTTC. As protein: CASSQEVRAGGKNEQFF.

In its sample, this clonotype was seen many times. The chain carries TRBV6-2 or TRBV6-3 and TRBJ2-1; 9 bases align to TRBD2. CDR3 size: 15 residues. J gave up 8 bases and V 1 base, and 6 bases lay outside the gene matches. From germline, CDR1 is MNHEY and CDR2 SVGEGT. This chain's CDR3 is CASSYLGLAFHEQFF. CDR3 nucleotide sequence: TGTGCCAGCAGTTACTTGGGACTAGCTTTTCATGAGCAGTTCTTC.

This clonotype was found many times. The CDR3 loop is CASSRQGNQPQHF. DNA of the CDR3: TGTGCCAGCAGCAGACAGGGTAATCAGCCCCAGCATTTT. The chain uses TRBV12-3 or TRBV12-4 and TRBJ1-5; TRBD1 matches at 7 bases. The CDR3 is made up of 13 amino acids. Trimming cost V 6 bases and J 4 bases; bases outside gene matches: 3.

This clonotype came up many times. The V call is TRBV7-2, the J call TRBJ2-5, with D tentatively TRBD1 (6 bases). The V gene's germline CDR1 is SGHTA and CDR2 FQGNSA. With 3 bases removed from V and 5 bases from J, the gap between germline ends came to 10 bases. The CDR3 has 13 residues. In DNA form, the CDR3 reads TGTGCCAGCAGCTTCGAACAGGGCGAGACCCAGTACTTC. Encoded protein: CASSFEQGETQYF.